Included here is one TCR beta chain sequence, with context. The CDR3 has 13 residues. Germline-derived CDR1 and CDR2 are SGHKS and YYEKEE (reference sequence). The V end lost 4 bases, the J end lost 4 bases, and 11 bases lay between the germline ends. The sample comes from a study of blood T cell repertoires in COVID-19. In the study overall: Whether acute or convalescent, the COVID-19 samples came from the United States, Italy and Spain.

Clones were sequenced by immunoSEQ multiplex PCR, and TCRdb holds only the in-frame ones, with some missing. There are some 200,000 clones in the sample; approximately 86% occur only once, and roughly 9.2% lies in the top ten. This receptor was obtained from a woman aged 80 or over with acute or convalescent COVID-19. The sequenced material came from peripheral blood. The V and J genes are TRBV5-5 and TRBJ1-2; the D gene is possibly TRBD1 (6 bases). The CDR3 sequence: CASSLGAVYGYTF. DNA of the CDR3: TGTGCCAGCAGCCTGGGGGCAGTCTATGGCTACACCTTC.